This TCR beta chain comes out of a study of CD8 T cells in ankylosing spondylitis. Quantitative 5'-RACE was performed with molecular barcodes, and it yielded the TCR beta libraries. TCRdb re-derived calls from the 5' RACE reads in MiXCR, one entry per CDR3 protein. Of about 220,000 distinct CDR3 sequences listed, approximately 7.3% were seen once; the top ten hold around 14%. Points from the study as a whole: Characteristic of ankylosing spondylitis blood, it appeared, was a TCR beta motif comprising about eight highly homologous variants. The authors found the disease-linked clones to be CD8+ and relatively rare in peripheral blood.

In regard to this clonotype: The antigen is undetermined.

CDR3 length equals 13 residues. Germline V CDR1 and CDR2: MNHEY, SMNVEV (reference sequence). Trimming stripped 6 bases from V and 1 base from J, with 9 bases between. Specimen: blood, either unsorted or a sorted T cell fraction (not recorded which). The V gene is TRBV27, the J gene TRBJ1-1; D not resolved. This receptor was taken from a male donor with ankylosing spondylitis. CDR3 bases: TGTGCCAGCAGCCAGACAAGGAACACTGAAGCTTTCTTT. It encodes CASSQTRNTEAFF.